Listed here is a single TCR beta chain. This specimen comes from a study of blood T cell repertoires in COVID-19. Whole-study context: The origin of the acute and convalescent COVID-19 samples was the United States, Italy and Spain.

The repertoire was sequenced with immunoSEQ multiplex PCR; TCRdb's copy has only in-frame clones and lacks some. Altogether about 200,000 clones are present, roughly 90% being singletons, with the ten largest covering about 6.3%. J gave up 9 bases and V 5 bases, and 11 bases lay outside the gene matches. CDR3 size: 15 residues. Per germline, CDR1 SGHVS and CDR2 FQNEAQ. The receptor was derived from a man in his 60s who had recovered from COVID-19. V usage is TRBV7-8 and J usage is TRBJ1-5; 9 nucleotides line up with TRBD1. Sequencing was performed on peripheral blood. The CDR3: CASSGPGQGIGPQHF. The CDR3 bases are TGTGCCAGCAGCGGCCCGGGACAGGGAATTGGGCCCCAGCATTTT.